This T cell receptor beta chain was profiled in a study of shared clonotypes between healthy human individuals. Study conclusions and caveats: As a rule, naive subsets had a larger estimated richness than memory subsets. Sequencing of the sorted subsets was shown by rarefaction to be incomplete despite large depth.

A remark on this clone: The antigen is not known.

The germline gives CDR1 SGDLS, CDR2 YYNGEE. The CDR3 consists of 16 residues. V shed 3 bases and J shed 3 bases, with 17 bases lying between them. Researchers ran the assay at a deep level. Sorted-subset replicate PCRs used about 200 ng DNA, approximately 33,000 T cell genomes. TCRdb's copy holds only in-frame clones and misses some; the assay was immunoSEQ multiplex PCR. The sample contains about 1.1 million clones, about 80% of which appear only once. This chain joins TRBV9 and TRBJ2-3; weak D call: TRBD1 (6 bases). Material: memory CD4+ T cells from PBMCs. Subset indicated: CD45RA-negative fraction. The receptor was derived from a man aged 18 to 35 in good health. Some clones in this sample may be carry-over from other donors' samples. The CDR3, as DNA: TGTGCCAGCAGCGAATCTAGGGGGTACAGGACAGATACGCAGTATTTT. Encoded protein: CASSESRGYRTDTQYF.